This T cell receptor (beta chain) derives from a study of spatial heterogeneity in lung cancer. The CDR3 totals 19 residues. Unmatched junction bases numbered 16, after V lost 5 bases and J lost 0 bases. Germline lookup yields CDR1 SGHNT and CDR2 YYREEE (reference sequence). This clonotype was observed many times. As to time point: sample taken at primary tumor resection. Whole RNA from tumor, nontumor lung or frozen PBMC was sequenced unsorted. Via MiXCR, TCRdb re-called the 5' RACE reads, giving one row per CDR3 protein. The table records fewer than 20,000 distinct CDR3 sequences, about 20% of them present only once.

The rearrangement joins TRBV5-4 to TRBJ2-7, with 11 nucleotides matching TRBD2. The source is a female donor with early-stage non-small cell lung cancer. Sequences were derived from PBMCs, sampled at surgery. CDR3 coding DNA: TGTGCCAGCAGACGACAAGGGGGACTAGCGGAGTGGAGCTCCTACGAGCAGTACTTC. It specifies CASRRQGGLAEWSSYEQYF.